One sample yielded the 22 T cell receptor beta chains listed below, sequenced in a study of spatial heterogeneity in lung cancer. As to time point: sample taken at primary tumor resection. Their antigens remain unidentified. MiXCR, run by TCRdb on the 5' RACE reads, gives a single entry per CDR3 protein. Of over 10,000 distinct CDR3 sequences listed, more than 3.5% are singletons. Study observations and caveats: Mutation counts in tumors were tracked by counts of expanded intratumoral alpha and beta TCRs.

The sequencing used lung tumor tissue, collected at surgery. These receptors originate from a male donor with early-stage non-small cell lung cancer.

This clonotype was counted ten times or more. The chain has TRBV12-3 or TRBV12-4 and TRBJ1-2, with D possibly matching TRBD1 (5 bases). V was clipped by 8 bases and J by 5 bases, with 15 bases between them. This CDR3 region has 13 residues. The CDR3 sequence: CASETRGVYGYTF. For the CDR3, the DNA is TGTGCCAGCGAAACGCGGGGCGTTTATGGCTACACCTTC.

In its sample, this clonotype was seen many times. The V gene is TRBV11-3, the J gene TRBJ2-3, with D tentatively TRBD2 (6 bases). CDR1 is SGHNT and CDR2 is YENEEA in the germline V gene. Deletions cut 1 base from V and 10 bases from J, with 9 bases between. CDR3 length equals 12 residues. CDR3 amino acids: CASSLGAGPQYF. The CDR3 DNA is TGTGCCAGCAGCTTAGGGGCGGGACCGCAGTATTTT.

This clonotype was seen at least ten times. The chain joins TRBV4-2 to TRBJ2-2, with D tentatively TRBD2 (6 bases). The germline V and J ends were trimmed by 0 bases and 6 bases, with 8 bases remaining between them. The CDR3 length is 14 residues. CDR1 LGHNA and CDR2 YNFKEQ come from the germline V gene. The CDR3 loop reads CASSQDGGPGELFF. For the CDR3, the DNA is TGTGCCAGCAGCCAAGATGGAGGGCCCGGGGAGCTGTTTTTT.

The table lists this clonotype with many counts. The genes are TRBV20-1 and TRBJ1-5, with a tentative D call TRBD1 (6 bases). V lost 5 bases and J 2 bases, leaving 16 bases between the germline ends. The CDR3 runs to 15 residues. CDR1 DFQATT and CDR2 SNEGSKA come from the germline V gene (reference sequence). CDR3 region: CSARPSTGGNQPQHF. The CDR3 DNA reads as TGCAGTGCTCGCCCGTCGACAGGAGGCAATCAGCCCCAGCATTTT.

Many counts were recorded for this clonotype. The J gene is TRBJ2-7, the V gene TRBV20-1; 13 bases agree with TRBD2. Trimming cost V 5 bases and J 3 bases; bases outside gene matches: 16. The CDR3 sequence is 18 residues long. Germline V gene lookup returns CDR1 DFQATT and CDR2 SNEGSKA (reference sequence). CDR3 residues: CSAPRLAGGDTVNYEQYF. CDR3 sequence (DNA): TGCAGTGCTCCCCGACTAGCGGGAGGCGATACAGTTAACTACGAGCAGTACTTC.

In this sample, this clonotype turned up many times. This chain connects TRBV20-1 to TRBJ2-7, with D possibly TRBD2 on 5 matching bases. Trimming shortened V by 2 bases and J by 6 bases, and 20 bases separated the two germline ends. This CDR3 is 15 amino acids long. Germline CDR1 reads DFQATT; CDR2 reads SNEGSKA (reference sequence). Written as DNA, the CDR3 is TGCAGTGCTAGACACCTAGCCGGAAAAGGTCCCGAGCAGTACTTC. Translating gives CSARHLAGKGPEQYF.

This clonotype was found many times. This chain connects TRBV5-1 to TRBJ2-7; 7 nucleotides align to TRBD1. V lost 4 bases and J lost 2; bases outside the gene matches: 9. The CDR3 sequence is 15 residues long. Per the germline V gene, CDR1 is SGHRS and CDR2 is YFSETQ. The CDR3 sequence: CASSPGQALTYEQYF. The CDR3 DNA reads TGCGCCAGCAGCCCCGGACAGGCATTGACCTACGAGCAGTACTTC.

By frequency in the sample, this clonotype is medium-sized. CDR3 sequence (DNA): TGTGCCAGCAGTCCGGGTGACACCTTCGTGCCTACGCAGTATTTT. Translation gives CASSPGDTFVPTQYF. The chain joins TRBV27 to TRBJ2-3; D unresolved. Germline loops: CDR1 MNHEY, CDR2 SMNVEV (reference sequence). This CDR3 is built from 15 residues. V shed 5 bases and J shed 8 bases, with 20 bases lying between them.

Concerning this clonotype itself: Compared with germline, one end of the junction differs, possibly owing to a read error. The chain carries TRBV5-1 and TRBJ1-2, with TRBD1 identical over 7 bases. CDR1 and CDR2 (germline): SGHRS, YFSETQ. The CDR3 has 14 residues. The CDR3 region has the DNA TGCGCCAGCAGCCCCGGGACAGCAGACTATGGCGACACCTTC. The encoded protein is CASSPGTADYGDTF. Combining the CDR3 with reference TRBV5-1 and TRBJ1-2 gives the whole variable domain KAGVTQTPRYLIKTRGQQVTLSCSPISGHRSVSWYQQTPGQGLQFLFEYFSETQRNKGNFPGRFSGRQFSNSRSEMNVSTLELGDSALYLCASSPGTADYGDTFGSGTRLTVV.

Only a few counts were recorded for this clonotype. This rearrangement joins TRBV20-1 to TRBJ1-6, with a possible D match to TRBD1 (5 bases). The CDR3 spans 15 residues. V was shortened by 1 base and J by 9 bases, with 16 bases between the two germline ends. Germline-derived CDR1 and CDR2 are DFQATT and SNEGSKA (reference sequence). The CDR3 coding sequence is TGCAGTGCTAGAGCTGGGACCTCCTGGGGTTCACCCCTCCACTTT. Protein product: CSARAGTSWGSPLHF.

This clonotype was counted only a few times. This rearrangement joins TRBV6-2 or TRBV6-3 to TRBJ2-4, with no clear D. This CDR3 region has 11 residues. Trimming pared 6 bases from V and 6 bases from J, leaving 6 bases between. Germline V lookup: CDR1 MNHEY, CDR2 SVGEGT. CDR3 sequence: CASRSRNIQYF. CDR3 coding DNA: TGTGCCAGCAGATCACGAAACATTCAGTACTTC.

This clonotype was observed at least ten times. The chain recombines TRBV19 with TRBJ1-4; 7 bases line up with TRBD1. The CDR3 is 15 amino acids. V lost 5 bases, J lost 6 bases, and 9 bases stayed unmatched. Germline V gives CDR1 LNHDA, CDR2 SQIVND (reference sequence). The CDR3 DNA sequence: TGTGCCAGTAGTCTCAACAGGGGAGAGGATGAAAAACTGTTTTTT. It is translated as CASSLNRGEDEKLFF.

This clonotype was counted a few times. The V and J genes are TRBV10-1 and TRBJ2-5, with 9 positions matching TRBD1. V gave up 4 bases and J gave up 3 bases; unmatched junction bases: 3. Germline V gives CDR1 WNHNN, CDR2 SYGVQD (reference sequence). CDR3 size: 14 residues. CDR3 in DNA: TGCGCCAGCAGTGGACAGGGGGGTAAAGAGACCCAGTACTTC. It translates to CASSGQGGKETQYF.

In this sample, this clonotype turned up many times. This chain connects TRBV23-1 to TRBJ1-1, with unresolved D. TRBV23-1 is an ORF, with its function uncertain. This CDR3 comprises 17 residues. V was clipped by 2 bases and J by 2 bases, with 18 bases between them. The CDR3 DNA follows: TGCGCCAGCAGTCAAAAGTTTAAGGGATGCGGCAACACTGAAGCTTTCTTT. Residues: CASSQKFKGCGNTEAFF.

This clonotype was detected ten times or more. The rearrangement joins TRBV12-3 or TRBV12-4 to TRBJ2-7; D might be TRBD2 (5 bases). This CDR3 spans 12 amino acids. Trimming shortened V by 3 bases and J by 5 bases, and 8 bases separated the two germline ends. The CDR3 DNA follows: TGTGCCAGCAGTTTTCGGGGAAACGAGCAGTACTTC. It translates to CASSFRGNEQYF.

On this clonotype: A clone one base away is much larger, so this may be a read error. This sequence joins TRBV20-1 and TRBJ1-1, with 9 bases matching TRBD1. Germline V lookup: CDR1 DFQATT, CDR2 SNEGSKA (reference sequence). The CDR3 has 14 amino acids. This chain's CDR3 is CSATTGGRNTGAFF. CDR3 nucleotides: TGCAGTGCCACGACAGGGGGGCGAAACACTGGAGCTTTCTTT.

This clonotype was counted many times. The rearrangement uses TRBV20-1 and TRBJ2-5, with 13 bases identical to TRBD2. Per the germline V gene, CDR1 is DFQATT and CDR2 is SNEGSKA (reference sequence). The trim removed 6 bases at V and 0 bases at J, leaving 10 bases unmatched. This CDR3 is built from 17 residues. The CDR3 spells CSARLAGGRLYQETQYF. The CDR3 bases are TGCAGTGCAAGACTAGCGGGGGGACGGCTGTACCAAGAGACCCAGTACTTC.

Many counts were recorded for this clonotype. The V call is TRBV5-6, the J call TRBJ1-2; 11 positions agree with TRBD1. Trimming cost V 5 bases and J 2 bases; bases outside gene matches: 2. CDR3 length: 14 residues. Germline V gene data show CDR1 as SGHDT and CDR2 as YYEEEE. The DNA for the CDR3 is TGTGCCAGCAGTTGGGACAGGGGGAACTATGGCTACACCTTC. This encodes CASSWDRGNYGYTF.

This clonotype is medium-sized in the sample. V usage is TRBV20-1 and J usage is TRBJ1-1, with TRBD1 as a possible D gene (5 bases). Germline assignment: CDR1 DFQATT and CDR2 SNEGSKA (reference sequence). V was trimmed by 0 bases and J by 8 bases, leaving 16 bases between them. The CDR3 spans 14 residues. CDR3 in DNA: TGCAGTGCTAGAGAGGTCGGGGCGGGCGCCGAAGCTTTCTTT. Translation: CSAREVGAGAEAFF.

The chain has TRBV12-3 or TRBV12-4 and TRBJ2-1, with 11 positions matching TRBD2. V trimming: 2 bases; J trimming: 7 bases; junction bases outside the gene matches: 1. This CDR3 has 14 residues. The CDR3 loop reads CASSLSSGRNEQFF. The CDR3, as DNA: TGTGCCAGCAGTTTATCTAGCGGGAGGAATGAGCAGTTCTTC.

A few counts support this clonotype. The V call is TRBV7-2, the J call TRBJ1-1; no reliable D call. Germline V gene lookup returns CDR1 SGHTA and CDR2 FQGNSA. Trimming stripped 1 base from V and 5 bases from J, with 11 bases between. CDR3 size: 14 residues. The CDR3 DNA follows: TGTGCCAGCAGCTTAGAAGCCCGGAGGACTGAAGCTTTCTTT. This sequence encodes CASSLEARRTEAFF.

Many counts were recorded for this clonotype. V and J are TRBV7-2 and TRBJ1-3, with 7 bases lining up with TRBD1. Trimming removed 3 bases from V and 1 base from J; junction bases left unmatched: 6. Germline values: CDR1 SGHTA, CDR2 FQGNSA. The length of the CDR3 is 16 residues. This chain's CDR3 is CASSFKTGSSGNTIYF. For the CDR3, the DNA is TGTGCCAGCAGCTTTAAGACAGGGTCATCTGGAAACACCATATATTTT.